This T cell receptor beta chain was sequenced for a study of blood T cell repertoires in COVID-19. Trimming removed 4 bases from V and 6 bases from J, with 14 bases in between. The CDR3 covers 14 residues. Germline CDR1 reads SGHRS; CDR2 reads YFSETQ. Libraries were prepared by immunoSEQ multiplex PCR; TCRdb keeps only in-frame clonotypes and omits some of them. The sample has tens of thousands of clones, 80% to 85% seen once. Sequenced sample: peripheral blood. The gene calls are TRBV5-1 and TRBJ2-1; the D is unclear. The origin of this receptor is a woman aged 55-75 years with acute or convalescent COVID-19. CDR3 region: CASSPREVLNEQFF. The CDR3 DNA follows: TGCGCCAGCAGCCCCCGAGAGGTGCTCAATGAGCAGTTCTTC.